The 12 T cell receptor beta chains below come from one sample, sequenced in a study of T cells after yellow fever vaccination. Via MiXCR, TCRdb re-called the 5' RACE reads, giving one row per CDR3 protein. This sample carries about 550,000 distinct CDR3 sequences, 15% to 20% of them seen once, and the ten largest clones take 14%. The specimen comprised PBMCs, sampled 15 days after the yellow fever booster vaccination. The origin of the receptors is a man in his thirties or forties who received the YFV17D yellow fever vaccine.

This clonotype showed up just a few times. The genes are TRBV20-1 and TRBJ2-4, with D tentatively TRBD1 (6 bases). The CDR3 is made up of 14 amino acids. The germline CDR1 and CDR2 sequences are DFQATT and SNEGSKA (reference sequence). Trimming shortened V by 2 bases and J by 4 bases, and 12 bases separated the two germline ends. CDR3 residues: CSARPGVSKNIQYF. CDR3 in DNA: TGCAGTGCTAGACCAGGGGTTTCGAAAAACATTCAGTACTTC.

This clonotype was counted only a few times. The chain combines TRBV4-2 with TRBJ1-2; D may be TRBD1 (5 bases). Germline CDR1 LGHNA, CDR2 YNFKEQ. CDR3 length: 13 amino acids. V was pared by 1 base and J by 6 bases, with 9 bases between. This CDR3 is CASSQVMGDGYTF. The DNA for the CDR3 is TGTGCCAGCAGCCAAGTAATGGGGGATGGCTACACCTTC.

This clonotype has ten or more counts. The chain combines TRBV20-1 with TRBJ2-5; D not certain. The CDR3 totals 12 residues. From germline, CDR1 is DFQATT and CDR2 SNEGSKA (reference sequence). The V end lost 1 base, the J end lost 2 bases, and 5 bases lay between the germline ends. The CDR3 loop reads CSARGRQETQYF. In DNA form, the CDR3 reads TGCAGTGCTAGAGGACGGCAAGAGACCCAGTACTTC.

The genes are TRBV7-2 and TRBJ2-7, with D tentatively TRBD2 (6 bases). V lost 1 base to trimming and J lost 0 bases, with 13 bases between them. CDR3 length: 16 amino acids. Germline V gene sequence: CDR1 SGHTA, CDR2 FQGNSA. The CDR3 coding sequence is TGTGCCAGCAGCTTAGAAGGAGGGCTCTCCTCCTACGAGCAGTACTTC. This sequence encodes CASSLEGGLSSYEQYF. The full variable domain, with the rest looked up from reference TRBV7-2 and TRBJ2-7, is GAGVSQSPSNKVTEKGKDVELRCDPISGHTALYWYRQSLGQGLEFLIYFQGNSAPDKSGLPSDRFSAERTGGSVSTLTIQRTQQEDSAVYLCASSLEGGLSSYEQYFGPGTRLTVT.

This clonotype was recorded a few times. The junction and the germline gene differ at one end; a read error may be behind it. The V gene is TRBV24-1, the J gene TRBJ2-1, with D maybe TRBD2 (5 bases). Germline V gene lookup returns CDR1 KGHDR and CDR2 SFDVKD. This CDR3 is 16 amino acids long. The CDR3 here is CRRATSFPGPDNEQFF. Written as DNA, the CDR3 is TGCCGGCGGGCTACTAGTTTCCCCGGTCCGGACAATGAGCAGTTCTTC.

V usage is TRBV29-1 and J usage is TRBJ2-5; D is perhaps TRBD1 (6 bases). Trimming cost V 8 bases and J 5 bases, with 24 bases left between them. The CDR3 is made up of 15 amino acids. Germline loops: CDR1 SQVTM, CDR2 ANQGSEA. Written as DNA, the CDR3 is TGCAGCCCCTCTGCCCTTCAGGGGTCCGGTGAGACCCAGTACTTC. Its protein is CSPSALQGSGETQYF. Full variable domain (missing parts from reference TRBV29-1 and TRBJ2-5): SAVISQKPSRDICQRGTSLTIQCQVDSQVTMMFWYRQQPGQSLTLIATANQGSEATYESGFVIDKFPISRPNLTFSTLTVSNMSPEDSSIYLCSPSALQGSGETQYFGPGTRLLVL.

This clonotype was found a few times. The gene calls are TRBV18 and TRBJ2-7; D unresolved. The CDR3 is 12 amino acids. Germline-derived CDR1 and CDR2 are KGHSH and LQKENI. The germline V and J ends were trimmed by 5 bases and 2 bases, with 7 bases remaining between them. CDR3 sequence: CASSTQAYEQYF. For the CDR3, the DNA is TGTGCCAGCTCAACCCAGGCCTACGAGCAGTACTTC.

This rearrangement joins TRBV10-3 to TRBJ2-5, with TRBD2 matching over 13 bases. V trimming: 4 bases; J trimming: 5 bases; junction bases outside the gene matches: 13. CDR3 length equals 18 residues. Germline lookup yields CDR1 ENHRY and CDR2 SYGVKD. Written as DNA, the CDR3 is TGTGCCATCAGTGCGCGGGGGACTAGCGGGACTAGGCGGGAGACCCAGTACTTC. Encoded protein: CAISARGTSGTRRETQYF.

The sample holds a few counts of this clonotype. This sequence joins TRBV19 and TRBJ2-5; 8 bases are a match to TRBD2. V shed 3 bases, J shed 5 bases, and the junction held 8 bases outside the gene matches. The CDR3 spans 15 residues. Germline CDR1 LNHDA, CDR2 SQIVND (reference sequence). CDR3 sequence reads: CASSISGTSRETQYF. As DNA, the CDR3 is TGTGCCAGTAGTATCTCCGGGACTAGTCGTGAGACCCAGTACTTC.

The V and J genes are TRBV20-1 and TRBJ2-7, with TRBD2 matching over 12 bases. The CDR3 consists of 15 residues. Germline CDR1 is DFQATT and CDR2 is SNEGSKA (reference sequence). Trimming took 6 bases from V and 2 from J; bases not matched to a gene: 8. The CDR3 DNA reads TGCAGTGCGGCTGGACTAGCGGGAAGGGCCTACGAGCAGTACTTC. It yields the protein CSAAGLAGRAYEQYF.

V is TRBV20-1 and J is TRBJ2-1; possibly TRBD2 for D (6 bases). The CDR3 runs to 18 residues. Germline V gene data show CDR1 as DFQATT and CDR2 as SNEGSKA (reference sequence). In nucleotides, the CDR3 is TGCAGCTATAATATAGCGGTACAGATGGGCCTGACCTACAATGAGCAGTTCTTC. Its protein is CSYNIAVQMGLTYNEQFF.

This clonotype turned up a few times. The chain has TRBV10-3 and TRBJ2-7; D is unclear. The CDR3 length is 12 residues. Germline loops: CDR1 ENHRY, CDR2 SYGVKD. V lost 3 bases, J lost 5 bases, and 8 bases lay in between. CDR3 sequence (DNA): TGTGCCATCAGTGACGCCAGGAACGAGCAGTACTTC. Protein: CAISDARNEQYF.